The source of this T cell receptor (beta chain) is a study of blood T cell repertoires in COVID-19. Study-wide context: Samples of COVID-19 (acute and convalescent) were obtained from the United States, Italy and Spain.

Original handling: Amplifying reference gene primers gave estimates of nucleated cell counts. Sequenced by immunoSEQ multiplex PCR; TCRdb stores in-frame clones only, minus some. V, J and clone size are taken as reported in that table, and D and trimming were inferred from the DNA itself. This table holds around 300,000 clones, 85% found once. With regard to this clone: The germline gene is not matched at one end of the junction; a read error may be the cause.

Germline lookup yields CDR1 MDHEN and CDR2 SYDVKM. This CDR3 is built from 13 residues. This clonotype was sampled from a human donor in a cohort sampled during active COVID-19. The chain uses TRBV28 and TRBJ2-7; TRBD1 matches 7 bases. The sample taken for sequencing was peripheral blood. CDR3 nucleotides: TGTGCCAGCAGTCCTCAGGACAGGCTAAACTCGACCTTC. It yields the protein CASSPQDRLNSTF. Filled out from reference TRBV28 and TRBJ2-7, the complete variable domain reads DVKVTQSSRYLVKRTGEKVFLECVQDMDHENMFWYRQDPGLGLRLIYFSYDVKMKEKGDIPEGYSVSREKKERFSLILESASTNQTSMYLCASSPQDRLNSTFGPGTRLTVT.